This T cell receptor (beta chain) was identified during a study of T cells in Graves' hyperthyroidism and ophthalmopathy. Amplified TCR beta CDR3 regions derived from RNA transcripts. First-round RT-PCR targeting the TCR CDR3 was performed with the HTBI primer set. TCRdb used MiXCR to reprocess the multiplex PCR reads, holding one entry per CDR3 protein. Of more than 300,000 distinct CDR3 sequences in the sample, roughly an eighth were seen once. The study defined stable Graves' hyperthyroidism as no ophthalmopathy progression within 18 months. Those patients with uncontrolled infection, other autoimmune disease, pregnancy or lactation were excluded. CDR3 length equals 15 residues. V lost 0 bases and J 4 bases, leaving 12 bases between the germline ends. CDR1 and CDR2 from the germline V gene are LGHNA and YNFKEQ. As concerns this clonotype: Its antigen is unidentified.

Study-level points and caveats: Most expanded thyroid clonotypes above 0.001 recurred in blood. Ophthalmopathy onset followed model prediction by a median about 6.9 months.

Sequencing used blood. The chain couples TRBV4-2 to TRBJ1-1; D perhaps matches TRBD1 (6 bases). The TCR comes from a woman between 18 and 30 years old with Graves' hyperthyroidism. The CDR3 loop reads CASSQEGGGPTEAFF. The CDR3 nucleotides read TGTGCCAGCAGCCAAGAAGGCGGGGGCCCCACTGAAGCTTTCTTT.